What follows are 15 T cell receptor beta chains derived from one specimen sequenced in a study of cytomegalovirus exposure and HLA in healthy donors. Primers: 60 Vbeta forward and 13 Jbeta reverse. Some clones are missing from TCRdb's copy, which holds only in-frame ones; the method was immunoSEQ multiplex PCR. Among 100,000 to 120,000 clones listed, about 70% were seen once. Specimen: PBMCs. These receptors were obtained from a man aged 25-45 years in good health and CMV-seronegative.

DNA of the CDR3: TGTGCCAGCAGCCCGCGACAGGGGATGGGCACCGGGGAGCTGTTTTTT. Translated, it gives CASSPRQGMGTGELFF. The chain couples TRBV7-8 to TRBJ2-2; 8 bases match TRBD1. The germline gives CDR1 SGHVS, CDR2 FQNEAQ. This CDR3 is 16 amino acids long. Germline trimming cut 5 bases from V and 4 bases from J; bases unmatched to any gene: 9.

In nucleotides, the CDR3 is TGCGCCAGCAGCTTCCAGGGTTCGGAGCAGTACTTC. It translates to CASSFQGSEQYF. The rearrangement uses TRBV5-1 and TRBJ2-7; possibly TRBD1 for D (5 bases). CDR3 length: 12 residues. The germline V gene has CDR1 SGHRS and CDR2 YFSETQ. The V end was cut by 2 bases, the J end by 7 bases, with 10 bases between.

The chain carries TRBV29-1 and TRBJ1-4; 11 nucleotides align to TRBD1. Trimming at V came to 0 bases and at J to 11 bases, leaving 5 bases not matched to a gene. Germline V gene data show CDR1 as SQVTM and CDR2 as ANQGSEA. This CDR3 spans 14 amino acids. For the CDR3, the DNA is TGCAGCGTTGAAGAGGACAGGGGGCAGGACAAACTGTTTTTT. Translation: CSVEEDRGQDKLFF.

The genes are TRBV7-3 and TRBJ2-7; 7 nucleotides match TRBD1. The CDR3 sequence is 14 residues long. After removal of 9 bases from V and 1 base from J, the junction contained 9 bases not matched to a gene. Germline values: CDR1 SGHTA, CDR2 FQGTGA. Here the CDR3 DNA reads TGTGCCAGTTCCAAGGGGGCGGGTTCCTACGAGCAGTACTTC. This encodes CASSKGAGSYEQYF.

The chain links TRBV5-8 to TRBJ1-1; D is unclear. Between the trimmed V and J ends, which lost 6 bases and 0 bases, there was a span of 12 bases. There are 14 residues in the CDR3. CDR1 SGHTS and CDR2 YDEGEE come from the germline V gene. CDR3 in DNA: TGTGCCAGCAACTGGAACGGGGTGAACACTGAAGCTTTCTTT. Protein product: CASNWNGVNTEAFF. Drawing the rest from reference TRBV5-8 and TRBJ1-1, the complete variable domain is EAGVTQSPTHLIKTRGQQATLRCSPISGHTSVYWYQQALGLGLQFLLWYDEGEERNRGNFPPRFSGRQFPNYSSELNVNALELEDSALYLCASNWNGVNTEAFFGQGTRLTVV.

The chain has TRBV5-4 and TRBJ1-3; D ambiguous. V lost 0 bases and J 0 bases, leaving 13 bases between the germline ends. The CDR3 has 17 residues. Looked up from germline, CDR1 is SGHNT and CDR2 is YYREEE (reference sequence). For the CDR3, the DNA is TGTGCCAGCAGCTTGGGGGCAGGTCCGAGCTCTGGAAACACCATATATTTT. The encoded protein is CASSLGAGPSSGNTIYF.

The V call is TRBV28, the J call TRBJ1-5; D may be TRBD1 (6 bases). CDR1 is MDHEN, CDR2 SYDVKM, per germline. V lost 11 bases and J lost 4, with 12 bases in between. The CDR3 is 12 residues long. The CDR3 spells CAGAQGNQPQHF. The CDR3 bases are TGTGCCGGGGCGCAGGGGAATCAGCCCCAGCATTTT.

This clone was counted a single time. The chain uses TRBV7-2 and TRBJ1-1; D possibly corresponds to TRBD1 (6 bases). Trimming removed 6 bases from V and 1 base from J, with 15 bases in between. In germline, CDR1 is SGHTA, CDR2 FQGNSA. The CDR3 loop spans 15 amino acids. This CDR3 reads CASRYRPGENTEAFF. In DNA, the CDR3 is TGTGCCAGCAGATACCGGCCAGGGGAGAACACTGAAGCTTTCTTT.

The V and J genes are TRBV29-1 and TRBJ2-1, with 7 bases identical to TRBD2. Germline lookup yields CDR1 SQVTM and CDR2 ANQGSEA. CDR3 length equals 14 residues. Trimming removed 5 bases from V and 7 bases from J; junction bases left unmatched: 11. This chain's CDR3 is CSVSPAGVRNEQFF. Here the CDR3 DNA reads TGCAGCGTTTCTCCCGCGGGAGTACGTAATGAGCAGTTCTTC.

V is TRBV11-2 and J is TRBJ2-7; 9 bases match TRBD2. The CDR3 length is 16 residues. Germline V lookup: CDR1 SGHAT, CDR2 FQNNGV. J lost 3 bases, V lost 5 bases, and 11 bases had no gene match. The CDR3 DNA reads TGTGCCAGCAGCCCGCAGACGACTAGCGGATTCTACGAGCAGTACTTC. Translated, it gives CASSPQTTSGFYEQYF.

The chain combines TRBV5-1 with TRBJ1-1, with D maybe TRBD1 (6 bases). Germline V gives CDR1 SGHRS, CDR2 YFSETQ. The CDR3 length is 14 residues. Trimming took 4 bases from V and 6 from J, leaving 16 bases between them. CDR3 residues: CASSRDTQGSEAFF. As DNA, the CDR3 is TGCGCCAGCAGCAGGGACACGCAGGGATCTGAAGCTTTCTTT.

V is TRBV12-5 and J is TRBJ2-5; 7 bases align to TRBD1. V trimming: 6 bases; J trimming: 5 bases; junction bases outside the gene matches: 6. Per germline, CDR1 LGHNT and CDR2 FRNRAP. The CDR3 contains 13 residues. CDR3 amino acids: CASGQGWKETQYF. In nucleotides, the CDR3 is TGTGCTAGTGGACAGGGGTGGAAGGAGACCCAGTACTTC.

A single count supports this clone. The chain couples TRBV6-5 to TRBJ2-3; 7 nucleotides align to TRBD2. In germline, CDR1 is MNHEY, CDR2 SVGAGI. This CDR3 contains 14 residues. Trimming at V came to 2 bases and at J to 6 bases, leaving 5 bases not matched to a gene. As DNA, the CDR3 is TGTGCCAGCAGTTACACTAGCGAGGCCGATACGCAGTATTTT. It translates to CASSYTSEADTQYF.

The CDR3 loop is CASSQGTSGLYNEQFF. CDR3 coding DNA: TGTGCCAGCAGCCAGGGGACTAGCGGCTTATACAATGAGCAGTTCTTC. The chain combines TRBV14 with TRBJ2-1; 11 nucleotides match TRBD2. The trim removed 3 bases at V and 4 bases at J, leaving 5 bases unmatched. The CDR3 spans 16 residues. CDR1 is SGHDN, CDR2 FVKESK, per germline.

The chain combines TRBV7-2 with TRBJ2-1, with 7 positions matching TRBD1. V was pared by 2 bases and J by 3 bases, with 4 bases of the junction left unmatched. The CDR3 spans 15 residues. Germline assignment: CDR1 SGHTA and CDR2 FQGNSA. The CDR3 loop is CASSLTGDGYNEQFF. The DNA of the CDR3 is TGTGCCAGCAGCTTAACAGGGGACGGCTACAATGAGCAGTTCTTC.